These 3 T cell receptor beta chains originate from one sample sequenced in a study of cytomegalovirus exposure and HLA in healthy donors. Vbeta (60) and Jbeta (13) primers were used in the PCR. Profiling relied on immunoSEQ multiplex PCR, and the TCRdb table lists in-frame clones only, not all of them. Of 200,000 or so clones listed, about four fifths were seen once; the top ten hold 0.08% to 0.1%. Sample: PBMCs. Receptors originate from a boy under 10 years old in good health and CMV-seronegative.

The chain carries TRBV7-9 and TRBJ2-2; no clear D gene. This CDR3 contains 15 residues. V lost 6 bases to trimming and J lost 5 bases, with 16 bases between them. Germline values: CDR1 SEHNR, CDR2 FQNEAQ (reference sequence). The CDR3 DNA sequence: TGTGCCAGCAGTCCAAGTATTGGAGAGACCGGGGAGCTGTTTTTT. It translates to CASSPSIGETGELFF.

This clone was seen more than once but under ten times. This sequence joins TRBV30 and TRBJ1-2, with D unclear. CDR1 GTSNPN and CDR2 SVGIG come from the germline V gene (reference sequence). V lost 1 base and J lost 8, with 8 bases in between. The CDR3 is 11 residues long. The CDR3 bases are TGTGCCTGGAGTGAGCAGGCGGGCTACACCTTC. Its protein product is CAWSEQAGYTF.

This chain links TRBV2 with TRBJ1-2; D is undetermined. The germline V gene has CDR1 SNHLY and CDR2 FYNNEI. V lost 1 base, J lost 8 bases, and 11 bases lay in between. The CDR3 extends over 13 amino acids. CDR3 sequence: CASSEGAYSGYTF. The CDR3 DNA reads TGTGCCAGCAGTGAAGGGGCTTATTCGGGCTACACCTTC. The variable domain in full, completed from reference TRBV2 and TRBJ1-2, reads EPEVTQTPSHQVTQMGQEVILRCVPISNHLYFYWYRQILGQKVEFLVSFYNNEISEKSEIFDDQFSVERPDGSNFTLKIRSTKLEDSAMYFCASSEGAYSGYTFGSGTRLTVV.